Each of the 18 T cell receptor beta chains below was sequenced from the same sample in a study of cytomegalovirus exposure and HLA in healthy donors. The PCR was carried out with 60 Vbeta primers and 13 Jbeta primers. Generated by immunoSEQ multiplex PCR, the TCRdb table keeps only in-frame clones and is missing some. Found here are over 75,000 clones, roughly 82% of them singletons; the top ten hold roughly 3.4%. The specimen was PBMCs. The receptors derive from a man aged 30-40 years in good health and CMV-seropositive.

This rearrangement joins TRBV11-2 to TRBJ1-1; D is unresolved. Germline CDR1 SGHAT, CDR2 FQNNGV. V was cut by 5 bases and J by 4 bases, with 5 bases left in between. This CDR3 has 11 residues. CDR3 DNA sequence: TGTGCCAGCAGCCATTCCACTGAAGCTTTCTTT. It encodes CASSHSTEAFF.

The CDR3 region is CASRRDSQGEAFF. The DNA for the CDR3 is TGTGCCAGCAGGCGGGACAGCCAAGGCGAAGCTTTCTTT. The V call is TRBV2, the J call TRBJ1-1, with 7 nucleotides matching TRBD1. This CDR3 has 13 residues. Looked up from germline, CDR1 is SNHLY and CDR2 is FYNNEI. The V gene end was trimmed by 6 bases and the J gene end by 8 bases; junction bases not matched to a gene: 9. The full variable domain, completed using reference TRBV2 and TRBJ1-1, is EPEVTQTPSHQVTQMGQEVILRCVPISNHLYFYWYRQILGQKVEFLVSFYNNEISEKSEIFDDQFSVERPDGSNFTLKIRSTKLEDSAMYFCASRRDSQGEAFFGQGTRLTVV.

This rearrangement joins TRBV7-9 to TRBJ2-2; no reliable D call. Trimming took off 6 bases at V and 5 bases at J, with 7 bases between the two ends. Germline V gene data show CDR1 as SEHNR and CDR2 as FQNEAQ (reference sequence). This CDR3 is 12 amino acids long. The CDR3 DNA sequence: TGTGCCAGCAGGTCGGTTACCGGGGAGCTGTTTTTT. Amino acid sequence: CASRSVTGELFF. The entire variable domain, with the rest obtained from reference TRBV7-9 and TRBJ2-2, is as follows: DTGVSQNPRHKITKRGQNVTFRCDPISEHNRLYWYRQTLGQGPEFLTYFQNEAQLEKSRLLSDRFSAERPKGSFSTLEIQRTEQGDSAMYLCASRSVTGELFFGEGSRLTVL.

The chain links TRBV7-2 to TRBJ2-1; no clear D gene. With 0 bases removed from V and 9 bases from J, the gap between germline ends came to 6 bases. This CDR3 has 12 amino acids. Germline CDR1 reads SGHTA; CDR2 reads FQGNSA. For the CDR3, the DNA is TGTGCCAGCAGCTTAGCTCCCGGTGAGCAGTTCTTC. It translates to CASSLAPGEQFF. Variable domain in full (rest from reference TRBV7-2 and TRBJ2-1): GAGVSQSPSNKVTEKGKDVELRCDPISGHTALYWYRQSLGQGLEFLIYFQGNSAPDKSGLPSDRFSAERTGGSVSTLTIQRTQQEDSAVYLCASSLAPGEQFFGPGTRLTVL.

V usage is TRBV15 and J usage is TRBJ2-5, with 8 bases that match TRBD1. The CDR3 has 16 amino acids. V shed 3 bases and J 5 bases; nucleotides not matched to a gene: 11. Germline-derived CDR1 and CDR2 are LNHNV and YYDKDF (reference sequence). CDR3 amino acids: CATSSKGQGWGETQYF. The CDR3 DNA reads TGTGCCACCAGCAGCAAAGGACAGGGTTGGGGGGAGACCCAGTACTTC. The entire variable domain, with the rest obtained from reference TRBV15 and TRBJ2-5, is as follows: DAMVIQNPRYQVTQFGKPVTLSCSQTLNHNVMYWYQQKSSQAPKLLFHYYDKDFNNEADTPDNFQSRRPNTSFCFLDIRSPGLGDTAMYLCATSSKGQGWGETQYFGPGTRLLVL.

V gene TRBV7-9 combines with J gene TRBJ2-2; D perhaps matches TRBD1 (5 bases). V lost 1 base, J lost 6 bases, and 12 bases lay in between. The CDR3 runs 15 residues. Germline assignment: CDR1 SEHNR and CDR2 FQNEAQ (reference sequence). This chain's CDR3 is CASSLDPRVAGELFF. The DNA of the CDR3 is TGTGCCAGCAGCTTAGACCCCAGGGTCGCCGGGGAGCTGTTTTTT.

The V and J genes are TRBV9 and TRBJ2-7; tentatively, D is TRBD1 (5 bases). This CDR3 comprises 12 residues. Trimming took 3 bases from V and 2 from J, leaving 6 bases between them. The germline V gene has CDR1 SGDLS and CDR2 YYNGEE. The DNA for the CDR3 is TGTGCCAGCAGCGGGACAACCTACGAGCAGTACTTC. It encodes CASSGTTYEQYF.

V gene TRBV11-2 combines with J gene TRBJ2-2; 9 nucleotides line up with TRBD1. V shed 5 bases, J shed 2 bases, and the junction held 6 bases outside the gene matches. The CDR3 totals 16 residues. Germline V lookup: CDR1 SGHAT, CDR2 FQNNGV. The CDR3 DNA follows: TGTGCCAGCAGCGGGCGACAGGGGGTTAACACCGGGGAGCTGTTTTTT. This sequence encodes CASSGRQGVNTGELFF.

The J gene is TRBJ2-7, the V gene TRBV10-1, with 7 bases aligning to TRBD1. The CDR3 covers 11 residues. Germline V gene lookup returns CDR1 WNHNN and CDR2 SYGVQD (reference sequence). Trimming at V came to 4 bases and at J to 10 bases, leaving 4 bases not matched to a gene. The CDR3 loop reads CASSATGVQYF. The CDR3 DNA is TGCGCCAGCAGTGCTACAGGGGTTCAGTACTTC.

The chain combines TRBV6-5 with TRBJ2-5; 9 bases fit TRBD1. The end of the DNA fits TRBJ2-7 better, so the J call may be wrong. Per the germline V gene, CDR1 is MNHEY and CDR2 is SVGAGI. CDR3 length: 15 residues. CDR3 amino acids: CASSVRDRAYYEQYF. CDR3 nucleotide sequence: TGTGCCAGCAGTGTCCGGGACAGGGCATACTACGAGCAGTACTTC.

The genes are TRBV11-2 and TRBJ1-5; no clear D. Germline V gives CDR1 SGHAT, CDR2 FQNNGV. V lost 0 bases, J lost 1 base, and 7 bases lay in between. The CDR3 consists of 15 residues. The CDR3 DNA sequence: TGTGCCAGCAGCTTAGAACACCAGAGCAATCAGCCCCAGCATTTT. It encodes CASSLEHQSNQPQHF.

The CDR3 DNA follows: TGCGCCAGCAGCTCAGCGGACAGGGGGAAACAGTTCTTC. Translating it yields CASSSADRGKQFF. The chain couples TRBV5-1 to TRBJ2-1; 10 bases agree with TRBD1. V shed 3 bases and J 13 bases; nucleotides not matched to a gene: 7. Germline assignment: CDR1 SGHRS and CDR2 YFSETQ. The CDR3 contains 13 residues.

The chain has TRBV5-4 and TRBJ2-1; 10 bases map to TRBD2. The V gene end was trimmed by 2 bases and the J gene end by 7 bases; junction bases not matched to a gene: 9. Germline CDR1 is SGHNT and CDR2 is YYREEE (reference sequence). This CDR3 is 16 amino acids long. Here the CDR3 DNA reads TGTGCCAGCAGCTTACCGCCAGCGGGAGGGTCTAATGAGCAGTTCTTC. This translates into CASSLPPAGGSNEQFF.

This rearrangement joins TRBV7-9 to TRBJ2-7, with a weak D call TRBD1 (6 bases). The CDR3 has 12 amino acids. The V end was cut by 5 bases, the J end by 7 bases, with 12 bases between. Germline lookup yields CDR1 SEHNR and CDR2 FQNEAQ (reference sequence). In DNA, the CDR3 is TGTGCCAGCAGCGAACAGGGTGGGGAGCAGTACTTC. Its protein product is CASSEQGGEQYF.

As DNA, the CDR3 is TGTGCCAGCAGCTTCCCTGGGCAGGTGAACACTGAAGCTTTCTTT. Its protein is CASSFPGQVNTEAFF. The V call is TRBV7-9, the J call TRBJ1-1; D gene uncertain. CDR3 length: 15 residues. V was pared by 3 bases and J by 0 bases, with 11 bases between. Germline assignment: CDR1 SEHNR and CDR2 FQNEAQ (reference sequence).

The J gene is TRBJ2-1, the V gene TRBV5-1; 7 positions match TRBD1. The germline gives CDR1 SGHRS, CDR2 YFSETQ. The CDR3 is 16 amino acids. The V segment lost 1 base and the J segment 4 bases; nucleotides outside the gene matches: 8. CDR3 protein: CASSLTGVPPYNEQFF. CDR3 in DNA: TGCGCCAGCAGCTTGACAGGGGTCCCCCCTTACAATGAGCAGTTCTTC.

The chain has TRBV6-4 and TRBJ2-1; TRBD1 matches at 7 bases. Trimming at V came to 0 bases and at J to 4 bases, leaving 3 bases not matched to a gene. CDR3 length equals 15 residues. Germline V gene data show CDR1 as MRHNA and CDR2 as SNTAGT. The DNA for the CDR3 is TGTGCCAGCAGTGACTCCCCGACAGGGTACAATGAGCAGTTCTTC. It codes for CASSDSPTGYNEQFF.

V usage is TRBV2 and J usage is TRBJ2-2; D may be TRBD2 (5 bases). This CDR3 has 13 residues. V was pared by 3 bases and J by 6 bases, with 8 bases between. Looked up from germline, CDR1 is SNHLY and CDR2 is FYNNEI. This chain's CDR3 is CASSDGSAGELFF. CDR3 sequence (DNA): TGTGCCAGCAGTGACGGTAGCGCCGGGGAGCTGTTTTTT.